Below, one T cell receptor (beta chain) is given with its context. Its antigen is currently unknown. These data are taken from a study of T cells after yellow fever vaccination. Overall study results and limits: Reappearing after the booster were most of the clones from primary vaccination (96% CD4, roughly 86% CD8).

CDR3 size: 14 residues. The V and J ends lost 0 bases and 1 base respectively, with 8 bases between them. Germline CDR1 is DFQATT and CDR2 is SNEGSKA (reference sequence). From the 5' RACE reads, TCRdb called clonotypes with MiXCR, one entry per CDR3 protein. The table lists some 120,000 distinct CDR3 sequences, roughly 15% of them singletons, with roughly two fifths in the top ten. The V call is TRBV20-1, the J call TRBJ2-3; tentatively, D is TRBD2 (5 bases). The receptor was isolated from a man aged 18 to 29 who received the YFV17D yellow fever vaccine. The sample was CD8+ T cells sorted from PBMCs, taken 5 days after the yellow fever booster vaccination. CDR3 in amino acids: CSARDSGGTDTQYF. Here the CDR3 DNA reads TGCAGTGCTAGAGATTCCGGGGGCACAGATACGCAGTATTTT.